The 13 T cell receptor beta chains reported below all come from one sample, sequenced in a study of regulatory T cells in long-lasting Graves disease. Time point meaning: newly diagnosed GD, antithyroid drugs for less than 3 months. The authors made the TCR library using RNA they extracted from PBMCs. Arm-PCR of CDR3 regions and iRepertoire HTBI primers were used to build TCR beta libraries. MiXCR was run by TCRdb on the multiplex PCR reads, yielding one entry per CDR3 protein. The sample has 520,000 or so distinct CDR3 sequences; around 12% are singletons. The same specimen was also included in a second study, on T cells in Graves' hyperthyroidism and ophthalmopathy.

The sample was peripheral blood mononuclear cells (PBMCs), taken at new diagnosis, from a patient treated with antithyroid drugs. The receptors stem from a woman in her twenties or thirties with Graves disease.

V and J are TRBV11-3 and TRBJ2-3, with no clear D. CDR3 length equals 14 residues. Trimming took off 6 bases at V and 5 bases at J, with 15 bases between the two ends. The germline V gene encodes CDR1 SGHNT and CDR2 YENEEA. In DNA form, the CDR3 reads TGTGCCAGCAGTTCCCCAGCCCGCGGAGATACGCAGTATTTT. This codes for CASSSPARGDTQYF.

The table lists this clonotype with many counts. The V gene is TRBV27, the J gene TRBJ2-5; D is unclear. The J call may not be correct, given that the DNA end is closer to TRBJ2-1. CDR1 is MNHEY and CDR2 is SMNVEV in the germline V gene (reference sequence). CDR3 length: 14 residues. Here the CDR3 reads CASSTFRLSREQFF. The CDR3 DNA is TGTGCCAGCAGTACTTTCCGACTCTCTAGGGAGCAGTTCTTC.

This clonotype was recorded a few times. The chain couples TRBV4-1 to TRBJ2-7, with 7 bases aligning to TRBD1. The J segment lost 3 bases and the V segment lost 3 bases, leaving 11 bases of the junction unmatched. The germline V gene encodes CDR1 MGHRA and CDR2 YSYEKL. There are 16 residues in the CDR3. In DNA form, the CDR3 reads TGCGCCAGCAGCCAGATGGGGACAGCCAGCGGCTACGAGCAGTACTTC. Protein: CASSQMGTASGYEQYF.

This clonotype was seen a handful of times. This CDR3 is CASSSGFGLGRETQYF. In DNA form, the CDR3 reads TGTGCCAGCAGCTCAGGTTTTGGGCTAGGGCGGGAGACCCAGTACTTC. This chain links TRBV7-6 with TRBJ2-5; D uncertain. Germline loops: CDR1 SGHVS, CDR2 FNYEAQ. The CDR3 loop spans 16 amino acids. V was cut by 4 bases and J by 5 bases, with 20 bases left in between.

The chain recombines TRBV9 with TRBJ1-2; D is unclear. Germline CDR1 reads SGDLS; CDR2 reads YYNGEE. CDR3 length: 15 residues. V lost 5 bases and J lost 4, with 18 bases in between. CDR3 nucleotides: TGTGCCAGCAGTCGTTCAAGGTCCCCCGGCTATGGCTACACCTTC. The encoded protein is CASSRSRSPGYGYTF. Looking up the rest from reference TRBV9 and TRBJ1-2 gives the full variable domain: DSGVTQTPKHLITATGQRVTLRCSPRSGDLSVYWYQQSLDQGLQFLIQYYNGEERAKGNILERFSAQQFPDLHSELNLSSLELGDSALYFCASSRSRSPGYGYTFGSGTRLTVV.

The chain has TRBV20-1 and TRBJ1-2; TRBD1 aligns across 9 bases. The CDR3 spans 15 residues. Losses at the gene ends were 5 bases for V and 0 bases for J; bases not matched to a gene: 7. The germline V gene encodes CDR1 DFQATT and CDR2 SNEGSKA (reference sequence). The CDR3 DNA follows: TGCAGTGCTGGTACAGGGGACAGGGCTAACTATGGCTACACCTTC. This codes for CSAGTGDRANYGYTF.

Of note for this clonotype: A much more abundant neighbour one base away suggests this may be a read error. Here the CDR3 DNA reads TGCAGTGCTAGAGAGGGGGCAGGGGTGTACACTGAAGATTTCTTT. It codes for CSAREGAGVYTEDFF. The rearrangement joins TRBV20-1 to TRBJ1-1; weak D call: TRBD1 (6 bases). Germline lookup yields CDR1 DFQATT and CDR2 SNEGSKA (reference sequence). The CDR3 has 15 amino acids.

J is TRBJ2-3 and V is TRBV5-1; TRBD2 matches at 12 bases. This CDR3 comprises 17 residues. The ends lost 2 bases at V and 6 bases at J; junction bases unmatched: 10. Per the germline V gene, CDR1 is SGHRS and CDR2 is YFSETQ. The CDR3 nucleotides read TGCGCCAGCAGCTTTACGACTAGCGGGAGCGTCGATGATACGCAGTATTTT. This translates into CASSFTTSGSVDDTQYF.

There are many counts of this clonotype. This rearrangement joins TRBV2 to TRBJ1-3, with a weak D call TRBD1 (5 bases). Germline CDR1 SNHLY, CDR2 FYNNEI. This CDR3 region has 15 residues. Trimming left V 6 bases short and J 4 bases short, with 16 bases between. The CDR3 loop reads CASRGARAFGNTIYF. In nucleotides, the CDR3 is TGTGCCAGCAGAGGGGCGAGGGCTTTCGGAAACACCATATATTTT.

At least ten counts were recorded for this clonotype. The rearrangement links TRBV19 to TRBJ1-6; possibly TRBD1 for D (5 bases). The germline V gene has CDR1 LNHDA and CDR2 SQIVND (reference sequence). The CDR3 runs 14 residues. V was cut by 5 bases and J by 6 bases, with 11 bases left in between. CDR3 sequence reads: CASSLGHPNSPLHF. Written as DNA, the CDR3 is TGTGCCAGTAGTCTCGGACACCCTAATTCACCCCTCCACTTT.

This chain's CDR3 is CSARDRRGGNYGYTF. The CDR3 DNA reads TGCAGTGCTAGAGATAGAAGAGGGGGAAACTATGGCTACACCTTC. V and J are TRBV20-1 and TRBJ1-2, with a tentative D call TRBD1 (6 bases). Germline V gene data show CDR1 as DFQATT and CDR2 as SNEGSKA (reference sequence). This CDR3 has 15 residues. V was clipped by 0 bases and J by 2 bases, with 13 bases between them.

The table lists this clonotype with many counts. This sequence may be a read error, since a much larger clone differs from it by one base. V is TRBV6-1 and J is TRBJ1-5, with D unclear. The CDR3 covers 13 residues. From germline, CDR1 is MNHNS and CDR2 SASEGT. V was pared by 2 bases and J by 1 base, with 3 bases between. In nucleotides, the CDR3 is TGTGCCAGCAGTGAAAAAAGCAATCAGCCCCAGCATTTT. The encoded protein is CASSEKSNQPQHF.

In this sample, this clonotype turned up many times. This chain links TRBV15 with TRBJ2-5; D unresolved. The germline V and J ends were trimmed by 2 bases and 5 bases, with 12 bases remaining between them. The CDR3 loop spans 14 amino acids. Germline V gives CDR1 LNHNV, CDR2 YYDKDF (reference sequence). CDR3: CATSRYNSGETQYF. CDR3 nucleotide sequence: TGTGCCACCAGCAGATATAACAGTGGCGAGACCCAGTACTTC.